This entry lists 19 T cell receptor beta chains sequenced from one sample in a study of blood T cell repertoires in COVID-19. Measured with immunoSEQ multiplex PCR; TCRdb has only the in-frame clones, and not every one. This sample has under 350,000 clones, with 85% to 90% found just once. The sample comprised peripheral blood. These receptors came from a man aged 40-49 years with acute or convalescent COVID-19.

V usage is TRBV7-2 and J usage is TRBJ2-3; TRBD1 is a possible D gene (5 bases). Germline CDR1 is SGHTA and CDR2 is FQGNSA. Deletions cut 2 bases from V and 1 base from J, with 10 bases between. CDR3 length equals 15 residues. The CDR3: CASSLIGARTDTQYF. The CDR3, as DNA: TGTGCCAGCAGCTTAATAGGGGCCCGCACAGATACGCAGTATTTT.

Notes on this clone: Mismatch with germline at one junction end may stem from a read error. V usage is TRBV6-5 and J usage is TRBJ1-6; TRBD1 is a possible D gene (6 bases). Germline values: CDR1 MNHEY, CDR2 SVGAGI. The CDR3 has 14 residues. The CDR3 here is CASRYSTQGYALHF. The CDR3 bases are TGTGCCAGCAGATACTCTACACAGGGTTACGCCCTCCACTTT.

The chain couples TRBV10-2 to TRBJ1-1; 8 bases are a match to TRBD1. The CDR3 loop spans 15 amino acids. The V gene's germline CDR1 is WSHSY and CDR2 SAAADI. J gave up 1 base and V 6 bases, and 7 bases lay outside the gene matches. The CDR3 coding sequence is TGCGCCAGCAGAGCGAGACAGGGGAAGAACACTGAAGCTTTCTTT. Residues: CASRARQGKNTEAFF.

The chain uses TRBV6-1 and TRBJ1-5; D not resolved. V lost 1 base and J 3 bases, leaving 4 bases between the germline ends. The V gene's germline CDR1 is MNHNS and CDR2 SASEGT. The CDR3 loop spans 13 amino acids. In nucleotides, the CDR3 is TGTGCCAGCAGTGAAGTAGACAATCAGCCCCAGCATTTT. Translating it yields CASSEVDNQPQHF.

V and J are TRBV6-5 and TRBJ1-6, with a tentative D call TRBD1 (6 bases). This CDR3 is 15 amino acids long. V shed 2 bases and J shed 5 bases, with 10 bases lying between them. Germline V gene lookup returns CDR1 MNHEY and CDR2 SVGAGI. The CDR3 region has the DNA TGTGCCAGCAGTTACGGGGGGGCCAATAATTCACCCCTCCACTTT. Encoded protein: CASSYGGANNSPLHF.

The chain links TRBV5-6 to TRBJ2-5; 14 bases line up with TRBD2. This CDR3 comprises 16 residues. The ends lost 4 bases at V and 2 bases at J; junction bases unmatched: 4. The germline V gene has CDR1 SGHDT and CDR2 YYEEEE. CDR3 region: CASSPWTSGGQETQYF. CDR3 sequence (DNA): TGTGCCAGCAGCCCTTGGACTAGCGGGGGGCAAGAGACCCAGTACTTC.

Only one count was recorded for this clone. The rearrangement uses TRBV2 and TRBJ2-4, with a tentative D call TRBD1 (7 bases). V was trimmed by 5 bases and J by 4 bases, leaving 18 bases between them. In germline, CDR1 is SNHLY, CDR2 FYNNEI. This CDR3 spans 16 amino acids. DNA of the CDR3: TGTGCCAGCAGTCAAAGGGGCGGGACAGAAAAAAACATTCAGTACTTC. Translated, it gives CASSQRGGTEKNIQYF.

V usage is TRBV4-1 and J usage is TRBJ2-2; D possibly corresponds to TRBD1 (5 bases). CDR3 length: 13 amino acids. V was shortened by 4 bases and J by 6 bases, with 9 bases between the two germline ends. Germline CDR1 is MGHRA and CDR2 is YSYEKL. In nucleotides, the CDR3 is TGCGCCAGCAGCCTAGGGGTCGCCGGGGAGCTGTTTTTT. It is translated as CASSLGVAGELFF.

The rearrangement uses TRBV12-5 and TRBJ2-1; no firm D call. This CDR3 contains 11 residues. The V gene lost 8 bases and the J gene lost 7 bases, with 9 bases spanning the gap. Per germline, CDR1 LGHNT and CDR2 FRNRAP. The chain's CDR3 is CASRVGNEQFF. As DNA, the CDR3 is TGTGCTAGTCGGGTCGGAAATGAGCAGTTCTTC.

V and J are TRBV11-2 and TRBJ1-3, with D uncertain. Trimming pared 1 base from V and 2 bases from J, leaving 3 bases between. The CDR3 extends over 13 amino acids. Germline V lookup: CDR1 SGHAT, CDR2 FQNNGV. The CDR3 here is CASSLAAGNTIYF. CDR3 nucleotides: TGTGCCAGCAGCTTAGCAGCTGGAAACACCATATATTTT. Full variable domain (remainder filled in from reference TRBV11-2 and TRBJ1-3): EAGVAQSPRYKIIEKRQSVAFWCNPISGHATLYWYQQILGQGPKLLIQFQNNGVVDDSQLPKDRFSAERLKGVDSTLKIQPAKLEDSAVYLCASSLAAGNTIYFGEGSWLTVV.

This chain joins TRBV2 and TRBJ2-6; D ambiguous. The length of the CDR3 is 15 residues. The V end was cut by 3 bases, the J end by 4 bases, with 10 bases between. Per germline, CDR1 SNHLY and CDR2 FYNNEI. The DNA of the CDR3 is TGTGCCAGCAGTGATGTGCGAGTCGGGGCCAACGTCCTGACTTTC. Translated: CASSDVRVGANVLTF.

V and J are TRBV5-1 and TRBJ2-7; a weak D match, TRBD1 (6 bases). This CDR3 spans 15 amino acids. The V and J ends lost 0 bases and 7 bases respectively, with 17 bases between them. CDR1 and CDR2 (germline): SGHRS, YFSETQ. The CDR3, as DNA: TGCGCCAGCAGCTTGGACAGGGCAGGGAGTGGGGAGCAGTACTTC. Its translation is CASSLDRAGSGEQYF.

The chain combines TRBV7-8 with TRBJ2-1; 10 positions match TRBD2. The CDR3 has 15 amino acids. CDR1 is SGHVS, CDR2 FQNEAQ, per germline. After removal of 5 bases from V and 7 bases from J, the junction contained 8 bases not matched to a gene. The CDR3 reads CASSDPAGGRNEQFF. Here the CDR3 DNA reads TGTGCCAGCAGCGACCCAGCGGGGGGGCGAAATGAGCAGTTCTTC.

This clone was observed once. J is TRBJ2-7 and V is TRBV5-1, with TRBD2 matching 13 bases. V was clipped by 1 base and J by 3 bases; unmatched bases: 13. Germline-derived CDR1 and CDR2 are SGHRS and YFSETQ. This CDR3 contains 19 residues. CDR3 residues: CASSLLTGPGLAGSYEQYF. Written as DNA, the CDR3 is TGCGCCAGCAGCTTGCTGACAGGGCCGGGACTAGCGGGGAGCTACGAGCAGTACTTC.

In nucleotides, the CDR3 is TGTGCCAGCAGTTTAGAAGAGGGAGGTGGCTACACCTTC. Translation gives CASSLEEGGGYTF. The chain carries TRBV27 and TRBJ1-2; D not resolved. Germline values: CDR1 MNHEY, CDR2 SMNVEV (reference sequence). The V and J ends lost 2 bases and 7 bases respectively, with 11 bases between them. The CDR3 is made up of 13 amino acids.

The CDR3 spells CASDTGGNTEAFF. The CDR3 DNA sequence: TGTGCCAGTGATACAGGGGGCAACACTGAAGCTTTCTTT. This chain joins TRBV19 and TRBJ1-1; 9 positions match TRBD1. V lost 8 bases and J lost 2; bases outside the gene matches: 3. The CDR3 sequence is 13 residues long. Germline V gene sequence: CDR1 LNHDA, CDR2 SQIVND (reference sequence). The entire variable domain, with the rest obtained from reference TRBV19 and TRBJ1-1, is as follows: DGGITQSPKYLFRKEGQNVTLSCEQNLNHDAMYWYRQDPGQGLRLIYYSQIVNDFQKGDIAEGYSVSREKKESFPLTVTSAQKNPTAFYLCASDTGGNTEAFFGQGTRLTVV.

The chain is built from TRBV7-9 and TRBJ2-1; TRBD1 aligns across 9 bases. This CDR3 is 17 amino acids long. V trimming: 4 bases; J trimming: 3 bases; junction bases outside the gene matches: 10. CDR1 SEHNR and CDR2 FQNEAQ come from the germline V gene (reference sequence). The CDR3 loop is CASSSSTGGPYYNEQFF. The CDR3 DNA sequence: TGTGCCAGCAGCTCTTCCACAGGGGGCCCTTACTACAATGAGCAGTTCTTC.

This chain uses TRBV30 with TRBJ2-7; 9 bases are a match to TRBD1. The ends lost 2 bases at V and 2 bases at J; junction bases unmatched: 7. The length of the CDR3 is 15 residues. Germline V lookup: CDR1 GTSNPN, CDR2 SVGIG (reference sequence). CDR3 protein: CAWSLQTGGPYEQYF. Here the CDR3 DNA reads TGTGCCTGGAGTCTACAGACAGGGGGTCCCTACGAGCAGTACTTC.

The rearrangement joins TRBV13 to TRBJ2-7; 7 bases agree with TRBD1. This CDR3 contains 15 residues. V lost 0 bases and J lost 6; bases outside the gene matches: 8. Germline lookup yields CDR1 PRHDT and CDR2 FYEKMQ (reference sequence). CDR3 residues: CASSLGTTGFSEQYF. The CDR3 nucleotides read TGTGCCAGCAGCTTAGGGACGACAGGGTTTAGCGAGCAGTACTTC.